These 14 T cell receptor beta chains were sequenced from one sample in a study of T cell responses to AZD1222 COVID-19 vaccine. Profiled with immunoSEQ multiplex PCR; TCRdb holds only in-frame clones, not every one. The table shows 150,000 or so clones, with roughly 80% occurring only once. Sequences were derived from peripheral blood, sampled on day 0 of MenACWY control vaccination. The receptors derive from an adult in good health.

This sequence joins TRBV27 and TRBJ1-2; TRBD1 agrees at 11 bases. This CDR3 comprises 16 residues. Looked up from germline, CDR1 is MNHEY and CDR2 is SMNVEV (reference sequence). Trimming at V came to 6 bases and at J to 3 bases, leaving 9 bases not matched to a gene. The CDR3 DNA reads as TGTGCCAGCAGCTGGACAGGGGGCTCAGGGTACTATGGCTACACCTTC. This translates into CASSWTGGSGYYGYTF.

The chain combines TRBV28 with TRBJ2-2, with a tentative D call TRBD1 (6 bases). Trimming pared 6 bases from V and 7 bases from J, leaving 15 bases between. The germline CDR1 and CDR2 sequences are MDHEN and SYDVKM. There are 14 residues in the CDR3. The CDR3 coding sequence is TGTGCCAGCAGAAAACAGGGATCGGGCGGGGAGCTGTTTTTT. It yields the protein CASRKQGSGGELFF. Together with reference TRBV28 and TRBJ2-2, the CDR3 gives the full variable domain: DVKVTQSSRYLVKRTGEKVFLECVQDMDHENMFWYRQDPGLGLRLIYFSYDVKMKEKGDIPEGYSVSREKKERFSLILESASTNQTSMYLCASRKQGSGGELFFGEGSRLTVL.

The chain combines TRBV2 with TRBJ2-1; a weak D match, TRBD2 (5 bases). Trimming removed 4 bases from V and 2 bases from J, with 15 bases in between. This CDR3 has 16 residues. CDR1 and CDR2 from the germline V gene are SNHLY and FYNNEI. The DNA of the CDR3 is TGTGCCAGCAGTGTGGCCCGGCAGAGGGCCTACAATGAGCAGTTCTTC. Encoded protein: CASSVARQRAYNEQFF.

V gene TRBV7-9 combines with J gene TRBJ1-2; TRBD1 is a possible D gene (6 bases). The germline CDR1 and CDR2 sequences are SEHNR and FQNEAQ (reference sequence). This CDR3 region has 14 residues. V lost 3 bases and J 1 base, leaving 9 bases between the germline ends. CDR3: CASSFAGVNYGYTF. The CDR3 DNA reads TGTGCCAGCAGCTTCGCAGGGGTTAACTATGGCTACACCTTC.

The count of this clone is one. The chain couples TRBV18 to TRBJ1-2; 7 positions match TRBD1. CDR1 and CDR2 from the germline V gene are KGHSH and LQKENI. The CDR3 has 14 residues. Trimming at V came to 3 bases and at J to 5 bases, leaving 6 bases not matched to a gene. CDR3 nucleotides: TGTGCCAGCTCACCGACAGGGAATATATATGGCTACACCTTC. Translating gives CASSPTGNIYGYTF.

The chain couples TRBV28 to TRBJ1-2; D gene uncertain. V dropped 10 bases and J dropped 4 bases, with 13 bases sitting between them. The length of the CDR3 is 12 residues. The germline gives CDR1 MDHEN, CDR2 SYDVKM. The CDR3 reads CATTVAGYGYTF. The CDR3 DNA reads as TGTGCCACGACGGTTGCGGGCTATGGCTACACCTTC.

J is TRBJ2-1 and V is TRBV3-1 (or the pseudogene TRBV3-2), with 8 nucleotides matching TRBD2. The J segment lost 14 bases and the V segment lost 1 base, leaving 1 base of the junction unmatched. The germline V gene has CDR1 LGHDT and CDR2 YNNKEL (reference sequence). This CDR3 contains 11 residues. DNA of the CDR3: TGTGCCAGCAGCCAAGGCGGGGGGAAGTTCTTC. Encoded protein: CASSQGGGKFF.

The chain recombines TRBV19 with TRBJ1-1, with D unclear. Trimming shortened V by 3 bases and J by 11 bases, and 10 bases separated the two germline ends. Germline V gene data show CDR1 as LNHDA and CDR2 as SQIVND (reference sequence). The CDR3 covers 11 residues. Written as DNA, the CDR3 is TGTGCCAGTAGTATCGGACTAGGCGCTTTCTTT. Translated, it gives CASSIGLGAFF.

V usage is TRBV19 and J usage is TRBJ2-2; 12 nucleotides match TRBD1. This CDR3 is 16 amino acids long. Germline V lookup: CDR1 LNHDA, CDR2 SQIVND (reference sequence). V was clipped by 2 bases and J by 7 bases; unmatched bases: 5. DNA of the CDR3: TGTGCCAGTAGTATAAAGGGACAGGGGGCAATCGGGGAGCTGTTTTTT. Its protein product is CASSIKGQGAIGELFF.

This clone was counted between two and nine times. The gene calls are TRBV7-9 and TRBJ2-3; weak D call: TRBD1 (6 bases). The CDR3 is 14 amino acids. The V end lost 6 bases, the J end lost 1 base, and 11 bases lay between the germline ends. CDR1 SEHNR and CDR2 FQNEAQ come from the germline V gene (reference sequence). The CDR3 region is CASRDDRRTDTQYF. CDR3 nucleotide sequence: TGTGCCAGCAGGGACGACAGGCGCACAGATACGCAGTATTTT. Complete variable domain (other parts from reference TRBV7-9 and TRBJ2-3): DTGVSQNPRHKITKRGQNVTFRCDPISEHNRLYWYRQTLGQGPEFLTYFQNEAQLEKSRLLSDRFSAERPKGSFSTLEIQRTEQGDSAMYLCASRDDRRTDTQYFGPGTRLTVL.

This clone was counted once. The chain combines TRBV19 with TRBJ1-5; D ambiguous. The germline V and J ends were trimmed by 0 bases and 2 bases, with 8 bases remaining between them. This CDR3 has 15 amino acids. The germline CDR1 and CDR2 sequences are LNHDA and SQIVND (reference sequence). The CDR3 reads CASSIEKVGNQPQHF. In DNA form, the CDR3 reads TGTGCCAGTAGTATAGAAAAGGTTGGCAATCAGCCCCAGCATTTT.

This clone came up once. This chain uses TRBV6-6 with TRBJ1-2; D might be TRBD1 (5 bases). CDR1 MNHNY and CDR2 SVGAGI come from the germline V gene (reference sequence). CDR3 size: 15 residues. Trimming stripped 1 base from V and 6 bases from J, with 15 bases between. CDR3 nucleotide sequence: TGTGCCAGCAGTTACTTAGGCGGACAAAGTCATGGCTACACCTTC. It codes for CASSYLGGQSHGYTF.

CDR3 in DNA: TGTGCCAGCAGCCTACTCGGACTAGCGGGGGGGTTAGAGACCCAGTACTTC. This codes for CASSLLGLAGGLETQYF. J is TRBJ2-5 and V is TRBV7-7; TRBD2 matches 15 bases. J was trimmed by 4 bases and V by 5 bases; bases with no gene match: 8. The CDR3 has 17 residues. Germline V CDR1 and CDR2: SSHAT, FNYEAQ (reference sequence). The entire variable domain, with the rest obtained from reference TRBV7-7 and TRBJ2-5, is as follows: GAGVSQSPRYKVTKRGQDVTLRCDPISSHATLYWYQQALGQGPEFLTYFNYEAQPDKSGLPSDRFSAERPEGSISTLTIQRTEQRDSAMYRCASSLLGLAGGLETQYFGPGTRLLVL.

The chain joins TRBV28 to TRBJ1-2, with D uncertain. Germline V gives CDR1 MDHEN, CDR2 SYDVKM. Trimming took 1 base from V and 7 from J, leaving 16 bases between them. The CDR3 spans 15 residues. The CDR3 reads CASSLFGRNGPGYTF. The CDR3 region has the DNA TGTGCCAGCAGTTTATTTGGGAGGAACGGGCCTGGCTACACCTTC.